This T cell receptor (beta chain) comes out of a study of beta chain features in type 1 diabetes. Broader study findings: A closer apparent resemblance between naive, central memory and Treg TCRB repertoires was seen in patients than in healthy donors. Whatever favoring of shorter templates PCR might show would apply equally to patients and controls. Moderate yet significant TCRB CDR3 shortening was seen in Type 1 diabetes patients in all four CD4+ subsets. A potential influence of HLA type upon TCRB rearrangement remained unresolved herein.

The CDR3 spans 13 residues. With V trimmed by 5 bases and J by 9 bases, 10 bases remained unmatched. CDR1 is SQVTM, CDR2 ANQGSEA, per germline. This clone has just a few counts. Antigen specificity is unknown. Expressed TCRB transcripts got sequenced, as all isolated RNA was reverse transcribed. Some clones are missing from TCRdb's copy, which holds only in-frame ones; the method was immunoSEQ multiplex PCR. The sample yields a few hundred thousand clones, less than 20% seen once. Sequences were obtained from naive CD4+ T cells from blood. The clonotype originates from a woman between 18 and 30 years old in good health. The chain uses TRBV29-1 and TRBJ2-7, with TRBD1 matching over 10 bases. The CDR3 DNA reads as TGCAGCGTTCGAAGCGGGACAGGGGTACGGCAGTACTTC. Its protein product is CSVRSGTGVRQYF.